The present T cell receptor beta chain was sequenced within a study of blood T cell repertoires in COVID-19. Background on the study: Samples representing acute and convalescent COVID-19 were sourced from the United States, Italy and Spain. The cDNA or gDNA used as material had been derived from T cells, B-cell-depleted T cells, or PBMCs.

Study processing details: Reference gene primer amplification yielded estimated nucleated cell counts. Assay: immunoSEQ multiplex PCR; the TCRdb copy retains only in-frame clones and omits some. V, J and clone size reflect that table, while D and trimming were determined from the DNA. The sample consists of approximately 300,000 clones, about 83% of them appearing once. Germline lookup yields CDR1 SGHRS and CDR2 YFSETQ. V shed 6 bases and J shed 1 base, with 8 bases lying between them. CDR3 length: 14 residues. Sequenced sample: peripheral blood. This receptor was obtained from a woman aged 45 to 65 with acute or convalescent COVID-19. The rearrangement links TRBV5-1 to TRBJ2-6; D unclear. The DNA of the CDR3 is TGCGCCAGCAACTCCTTTTCTGGGGCCAACGTCCTGACTTTC. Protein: CASNSFSGANVLTF.